A selection of T cell receptor beta chains follows, all from one sample in a study of vaccination effects on CD4 cells after COVID-19. These receptors are not linked to any known antigen. Here immunoSEQ multiplex PCR was the method, and the copy in TCRdb shows in-frame clones only, minus some. The sample includes 24,000 or so clones, approximately 80% of them seen just once. This material consisted of CD4+ T cells from PBMCs cultured with HCoV-NL63 spike peptides, taken before COVID-19 vaccination. These receptors were collected from a human donor who had a prior SARS-CoV-2 infection. CDR3s include the opening cysteine and the closing phenylalanine or tryptophan. A D gene is named only where the DNA matches it firmly. Size is stated for part of the rows, as once, few or many counts, or as a class when the clone is expanded.

few	TRBJ2-7	TRBD2	TRBV20-1	CSASLLAGVGEQYF	TGCAGTGCTAGTCTTCTAGCGGGAGTCGGCGAGCAGTACTTC
NA	TRBJ2-3	TRBD1	TRBV5-1	CASRASSGGLTDTQYF	TGCGCCAGCAGGGCATCCTCAGGGGGCCTCACAGATACGCAGTATTTT
NA	TRBJ1-5	NA	TRBV7-8	CASSLSGVSNQPQHF	TGTGCCAGCAGCTTATCCGGAGTAAGCAATCAGCCCCAGCATTTT
NA	TRBJ2-3	NA	TRBV3-1/TRBV3-2	CASSQIWDFTDTQYF	TGTGCCAGCAGCCAAATCTGGGACTTCACAGATACGCAGTATTTT
NA	TRBJ1-1	NA	TRBV5-1	CASSLVSVEDTEAFF	TGCGCCAGCAGCTTGGTTTCGGTGGAGGACACTGAAGCTTTCTTT
once	TRBJ1-5	NA	TRBV19	CASSPRGGLDNQPQHF	TGTGCCAGTAGTCCTAGGGGGGGGTTAGACAATCAGCCCCAGCATTTT
once	TRBJ2-2	NA	TRBV15	CATSQRHENTGELFF	TGTGCCACCTCGCAGCGTCACGAGAACACCGGGGAGCTGTTTTTT
NA	TRBJ2-5	NA	TRBV18	CASSPGRGMETQYF	TGTGCCAGCTCACCCGGTCGGGGGATGGAGACCCAGTACTTC
NA	TRBJ1-2	NA	TRBV7-2	CASSFGIFGGNGYTF	TGTGCCAGCAGCTTCGGGATATTTGGGGGTAATGGCTACACCTTC
NA	TRBJ2-5	NA	TRBV7-2	CASSVGIQETQYF	TGTGCCAGCTCCGTGGGTATCCAAGAGACCCAGTACTTC
NA	TRBJ2-3	NA	TRBV3-1/TRBV3-2	CASSHLALALSTDTQYF	TGTGCCAGCAGCCACTTGGCACTAGCCCTAAGCACAGATACGCAGTATTTT
NA	TRBJ2-5	TRBD2	TRBV5-1	CASSRERGQETQYF	TGCGCCAGCAGCAGAGAGCGGGGCCAAGAGACCCAGTACTTC
NA	TRBJ2-7	NA	TRBV12-3/TRBV12-4	CASSFLHPPEQYF	TGTGCCAGCAGTTTTCTGCATCCCCCCGAGCAGTACTTC
NA	TRBJ1-1	NA	TRBV9	CASSVYENTEAFF	TGTGCCAGCAGCGTATATGAGAACACTGAAGCTTTCTTT
NA	TRBJ2-2	NA	TRBV5-4	CASSLEARGAGELFF	TGTGCCAGCAGCTTGGAGGCGCGAGGCGCCGGGGAGCTGTTTTTT
NA	TRBJ2-2	NA	TRBV6-1	CASSETLNTGELFF	TGTGCCAGCAGTGAAACTCTGAACACCGGGGAGCTGTTTTTT
NA	TRBJ2-1	TRBD2	TRBV7-3	CASSVGLVNEQFF	TGTGCCAGCAGCGTGGGACTAGTCAATGAGCAGTTCTTC
NA	TRBJ1-1	TRBD1	TRBV7-8	CASSWDRGTEAFF	TGTGCCAGCAGCTGGGACAGAGGGACTGAAGCTTTCTTT
NA	TRBJ2-2	TRBD1	TRBV6-5	CASRDRFTGELFF	TGTGCCAGCAGGGACAGGTTCACCGGGGAGCTGTTTTTT
NA	TRBJ1-1	TRBD1	TRBV5-1	CASSLGQGGVNTEAFF	TGCGCCAGCAGCTTGGGACAGGGTGGTGTGAACACTGAAGCTTTCTTT
NA	TRBJ2-5	TRBD2	TRBV2	CASSEASGDETQYF	TGTGCCAGCAGTGAAGCTAGCGGGGACGAGACCCAGTACTTC
NA	TRBJ2-7	NA	TRBV6-4	CASSDSKSAGASSYEQYF	TGTGCCAGCAGTGACTCGAAATCTGCTGGGGCTTCCTCCTACGAGCAGTACTTC
few	TRBJ2-2	TRBD2	TRBV15	CATSLLGLAGKRGGELFF	TGTGCCACCAGCCTCCTGGGACTAGCGGGCAAACGGGGCGGGGAGCTGTTTTTT
NA	TRBJ2-2	NA	TRBV9	CASSARETGELFF	TGTGCCAGCAGCGCCCGGGAGACCGGGGAGCTGTTTTTT
once	TRBJ2-1	TRBD2	TRBV20-1	CSASGLAEEQFF	TGCAGTGCTAGTGGCCTAGCGGAAGAGCAGTTCTTC
NA	TRBJ1-1	NA	TRBV18	CASSPDITMNTEAFF	TGTGCCAGCTCACCGGACATAACCATGAACACTGAAGCTTTCTTT
NA	TRBJ2-1	NA	TRBV7-8	CASSLFLPTDYNEQFF	TGTGCCAGCAGCTTATTTCTCCCAACGGACTACAATGAGCAGTTCTTC
NA	TRBJ1-5	NA	TRBV27	CASSLAGLSNQPQHF	TGTGCCAGCAGTTTAGCAGGACTCAGCAATCAGCCCCAGCATTTT
NA	TRBJ2-5	NA	TRBV6-2/TRBV6-3	CASSYSRVSGLQETQYF	TGTGCCAGCAGTTACTCCCGAGTTAGTGGTCTCCAAGAGACCCAGTACTTC
NA	TRBJ2-5	NA	TRBV2	CASNPQGSGSETQYF	TGTGCCAGCAACCCACAGGGGAGCGGGTCAGAGACCCAGTACTTC
NA	TRBJ2-3	NA	TRBV4-3	CASSPRGPTDTQYF	TGCGCCAGCAGCCCCCGGGGGCCCACAGATACGCAGTATTTT
NA	TRBJ2-7	NA	TRBV12-3/TRBV12-4	CASSYAAYEQYF	TGTGCCAGCAGTTACGCCGCCTACGAGCAGTACTTC
once	TRBJ2-1	NA	TRBV7-2	CASSSRTGNEQFF	TGTGCCAGCAGCTCGAGGACTGGCAATGAGCAGTTCTTC
NA	TRBJ2-3	NA	TRBV3-1/TRBV3-2	CASSLIGGVTDTQYF	TGTGCCAGCAGCCTAATTGGGGGCGTCACAGATACGCAGTATTTT
NA	TRBJ2-7	TRBD2	TRBV4-2	CASSQLAFSSTSGYEQYF	TGTGCCAGCAGCCAACTCGCTTTTAGTTCGACTAGCGGCTACGAGCAGTACTTC
NA	TRBJ2-7	NA	TRBV9	CASSPPSGSSYEQYF	TGTGCCAGCAGCCCGCCCTCGGGAAGCTCCTACGAGCAGTACTTC
NA	TRBJ2-7	NA	TRBV28	CASSWRYEQYF	TGTGCCAGCAGTTGGCGCTACGAGCAGTACTTC
NA	TRBJ2-5	NA	TRBV5-1	CASSRSGGQETQYF	TGCGCCAGCAGCCGATCCGGGGGCCAAGAGACCCAGTACTTC
few	TRBJ1-1	NA	TRBV6-5	CASIWGRRRFF	TGTGCCAGCATCTGGGGTCGTAGACGGTTCTTT
NA	TRBJ1-1	NA	TRBV7-9	CASSLDSYTEAFF	TGTGCCAGCAGTCTGGACAGCTACACTGAAGCTTTCTTT
NA	TRBJ2-6	NA	TRBV11-3	CASSLVKAGLIYSGANVLTF	TGTGCCAGCAGCTTAGTGAAAGCGGGCCTCATATACTCTGGGGCCAACGTCCTGACTTTC
NA	TRBJ2-2	TRBD2	TRBV4-2	CASSQATGGFGELFF	TGTGCCAGCAGCCAAGCAACGGGAGGGTTCGGGGAGCTGTTTTTT
NA	TRBJ2-3	NA	TRBV20-1	CSASISDTQYF	TGCAGTGCTAGCATATCTGATACGCAGTATTTT
NA	TRBJ1-1	TRBD1	TRBV9	CASSATDRVSTEAFF	TGTGCCAGCAGCGCGACCGACAGGGTTTCCACTGAAGCTTTCTTT
NA	TRBJ2-1	TRBD2	TRBV12-5	CASGLVGGLAGDSNEQFF	TGTGCTAGTGGTTTGGTAGGAGGACTAGCGGGGGATAGTAATGAGCAGTTCTTC
NA	TRBJ2-2	NA	TRBV7-2	CASSAVPRAGGELFF	TGTGCCAGCAGCGCCGTACCCAGAGCGGGCGGGGAGCTGTTTTTT
NA	TRBJ1-1	NA	TRBV5-1	CATLNRVMNTEAFF	TGCGCCACCCTGAACAGGGTTATGAACACTGAAGCTTTCTTT
NA	TRBJ1-2	TRBD1	TRBV10-3	CAISTGVGGYTF	TGTGCCATCAGTACAGGGGTGGGTGGCTACACCTTC
NA	TRBJ2-7	NA	TRBV19	CASSITGKNYEQYF	TGTGCCAGTAGTATCACAGGGAAAAACTACGAGCAGTACTTC
NA	TRBJ1-2	TRBD1	TRBV25-1	CASSEPGRGLGGYTF	TGTGCCAGCAGTGAACCGGGCAGGGGGCTCGGTGGCTACACCTTC
NA	TRBJ1-1	NA	TRBV19	CASSIARGWTEAFF	TGTGCCAGTAGTATAGCTAGGGGGTGGACTGAAGCTTTCTTT
NA	TRBJ1-1	NA	TRBV12-5	CASGFLWAGNTEAFF	TGTGCTAGTGGTTTCCTTTGGGCAGGGAACACTGAAGCTTTCTTT
NA	TRBJ2-3	NA	TRBV10-3	CAISEWQGRDTQYF	TGTGCCATCAGTGAATGGCAGGGTCGAGATACGCAGTATTTT
NA	TRBJ1-6	TRBD1	TRBV7-9	CASSARGGTGVLPLHF	TGTGCCAGCAGCGCCCGAGGGGGGACAGGGGTTTTACCCCTCCACTTT
NA	TRBJ2-2	NA	TRBV5-4	CASSLRSGTDTGELFF	TGTGCCAGCAGCTTAAGATCCGGGACGGACACCGGGGAGCTGTTTTTT
NA	TRBJ1-1	NA	TRBV29-1	CSDQWGFWNTEAFF	TGCAGCGATCAATGGGGTTTTTGGAACACTGAAGCTTTCTTT
NA	TRBJ2-7	NA	TRBV5-1	CASSWGSGWDEQYF	TGCGCCAGCAGCTGGGGGAGCGGGTGGGACGAGCAGTACTTC
NA	TRBJ2-5	NA	TRBV6-5	CASSSSDPETQYF	TGTGCCAGCAGCTCTAGCGACCCGGAGACCCAGTACTTC
NA	TRBJ2-3	NA	TRBV12-3/TRBV12-4	CASSFYDTQYF	TGTGCCAGCAGTTTCTACGATACGCAGTATTTT
NA	TRBJ1-3	TRBD1	TRBV2	CASNAGQAGNTIYF	TGTGCCAGCAACGCTGGACAGGCTGGAAACACCATATATTTT